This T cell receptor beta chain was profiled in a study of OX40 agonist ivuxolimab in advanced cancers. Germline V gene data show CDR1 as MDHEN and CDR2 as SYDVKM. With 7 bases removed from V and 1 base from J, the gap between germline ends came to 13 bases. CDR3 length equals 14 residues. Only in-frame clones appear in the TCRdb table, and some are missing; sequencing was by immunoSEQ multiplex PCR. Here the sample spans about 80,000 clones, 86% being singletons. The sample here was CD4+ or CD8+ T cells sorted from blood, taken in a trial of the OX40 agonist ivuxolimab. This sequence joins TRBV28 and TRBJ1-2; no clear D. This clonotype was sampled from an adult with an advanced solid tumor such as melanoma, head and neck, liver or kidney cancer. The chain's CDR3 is CASNTPRRNYGYTF. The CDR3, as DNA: TGTGCCAGCAACACGCCCAGGCGTAACTATGGCTACACCTTC.